These 10 T cell receptor beta chains share one sample of origin, sequenced in a study of T-cell memory formation after mild COVID-19. TCRdb processed the 5' RACE reads anew with MiXCR; each CDR3 protein has one entry. The sample has about 620,000 distinct CDR3 sequences, under 20% seen once. The sample comprised PBMCs or a T cell subset sorted from them (not recorded which). The receptor set was obtained from an adult woman who had mild COVID-19 (a few samples of this study predate the infection). Cell type and time point are not known.

This clonotype was seen a few times. The CDR3 DNA reads TGTGCCAGCAGCCAACTAACCGGGGAGCTGTTTTTT. Amino acid sequence: CASSQLTGELFF. The J gene is TRBJ2-2, the V gene TRBV5-4; D gene uncertain. CDR1 and CDR2 (germline): SGHNT, YYREEE (reference sequence). This CDR3 is 12 amino acids long. Trimming took 4 bases from V and 5 from J, leaving 6 bases between them. The full variable domain, completed using reference TRBV5-4 and TRBJ2-2, is ETGVTQSPTHLIKTRGQQVTLRCSSQSGHNTVSWYQQALGQGPQFIFQYYREEENGRGNFPPRFSGLQFPNYSSELNVNALELDDSALYLCASSQLTGELFFGEGSRLTVL.

This clonotype was detected a few times. The chain links TRBV24-1 to TRBJ2-2; 10 bases align to TRBD2. Germline V gives CDR1 KGHDR, CDR2 SFDVKD. After removal of 5 bases from V and 3 bases from J, the junction contained 8 bases not matched to a gene. The CDR3 is 17 residues long. As DNA, the CDR3 is TGTGCCACCAGTGGGAGAGCGGGAGGGCCGCACACCGGGGAGCTGTTTTTT. Translating it yields CATSGRAGGPHTGELFF.

The rearrangement links TRBV6-5 to TRBJ2-1, with 7 nucleotides matching TRBD1. V dropped 5 bases and J dropped 11; count of bases not matched to a gene: 6. CDR3 size: 12 residues. Germline values: CDR1 MNHEY, CDR2 SVGAGI. CDR3 sequence (DNA): TGTGCCAGCAGTAGGAAGGGGGCGAAGCAGTTCTTC. It codes for CASSRKGAKQFF.

There are a few counts of this clonotype. The chain carries TRBV28 and TRBJ2-7; D unclear. CDR3 size: 14 residues. CDR1 is MDHEN, CDR2 SYDVKM, per germline. V shed 7 bases and J shed 3 bases, with 16 bases lying between them. The CDR3 nucleotides are TGTGCCAGCACCCCCCCCGGAGTAGTCTACGAGCAGTACTTC. Translation: CASTPPGVVYEQYF.

This clonotype has only a few counts. The chain has TRBV12-3 or TRBV12-4 and TRBJ2-1; no clear D gene. Deletions cut 1 base from V and 1 base from J, with 11 bases between. The CDR3 loop spans 16 amino acids. CDR3 region: CASSLVQSGSYNEQFF. The CDR3 coding sequence is TGTGCCAGCAGTTTAGTCCAAAGTGGTTCCTACAATGAGCAGTTCTTC.

The CDR3: CASSQDNRHTGELFF. The CDR3 DNA is TGTGCCAGCAGCCAAGACAACAGACACACCGGGGAGCTGTTTTTT. The chain carries TRBV3-1 and TRBJ2-2; D gene unclear. Trimming removed 0 bases at V and 3 bases at J, with 8 bases between. In germline, CDR1 is LGHDT, CDR2 YNNKEL (reference sequence). This CDR3 spans 15 amino acids. Supplemented by reference TRBV3-1 and TRBJ2-2, the full variable domain reads DTAVSQTPKYLVTQMGNDKSIKCEQNLGHDTMYWYKQDSKKFLKIMFSYNNKELIINETVPNRFSPKSPDKAHLNLHINSLELGDSAVYFCASSQDNRHTGELFFGEGSRLTVL.

This clonotype showed up many times. The chain combines TRBV12-3 or TRBV12-4 with TRBJ1-1; D is uncertain. The V and J ends lost 5 bases and 9 bases respectively, with 13 bases between them. This CDR3 spans 12 amino acids. CDR3 coding DNA: TGTGCCAGCAGTCCAAGACTGGGTCAAGCTTTCTTT. Its protein is CASSPRLGQAFF.

V and J are TRBV9 and TRBJ1-2; the D gene is possibly TRBD1 (5 bases). The V gene's germline CDR1 is SGDLS and CDR2 YYNGEE. The CDR3 is 16 residues long. Trimming took off 1 base at V and 3 bases at J, with 16 bases between the two ends. The CDR3 spells CASSVNFEGKDYGYTF. The CDR3 DNA reads as TGTGCCAGCAGCGTAAATTTTGAGGGGAAGGACTATGGCTACACCTTC.

The genes are TRBV4-3 and TRBJ2-1, with 9 positions matching TRBD2. Losses at the gene ends were 1 base for V and 8 bases for J; bases not matched to a gene: 3. Germline V lookup: CDR1 LGHNA, CDR2 YSLEER. The CDR3 totals 14 residues. The CDR3 sequence is CASSQVGGRDEQFF. CDR3 nucleotide sequence: TGCGCCAGCAGCCAAGTAGGCGGGAGGGATGAGCAGTTCTTC.

CDR3 DNA sequence: TGTGCCAGCAGCAAACAGGGGGGAGCTAACTATGGCTACACCTTC. As protein: CASSKQGGANYGYTF. The chain links TRBV7-9 to TRBJ1-2; 8 bases are a match to TRBD1. The CDR3 totals 15 residues. CDR1 is SEHNR and CDR2 is FQNEAQ in the germline V gene (reference sequence). With 5 bases clipped from V and 0 bases from J, the junction kept 5 bases outside the gene matches.